Presented here are 5 T cell receptor beta chains from one specimen sequenced in a study of blood T cell repertoires in COVID-19. The protocol was immunoSEQ multiplex PCR, while the TCRdb copy is restricted to in-frame clones and leaves out a portion. This table holds over 300,000 clones, 70% to 90% found once. The sample was peripheral blood. All receptors derive from a man aged 35 to 55 with acute or convalescent COVID-19.

This chain joins TRBV6-2 or TRBV6-3 and TRBJ2-3; 12 positions agree with TRBD2. The ends lost 2 bases at V and 3 bases at J; junction bases unmatched: 9. Germline V gene sequence: CDR1 MNHEY, CDR2 SVGEGT. The CDR3 totals 18 residues. The CDR3 loop is CASSYLISSGGETDTQYF. The DNA of the CDR3 is TGTGCCAGCAGTTACCTTATCTCTAGCGGGGGGGAAACAGATACGCAGTATTTT.

V gene TRBV4-3 combines with J gene TRBJ2-1; possibly TRBD2 for D (5 bases). Deletions cut 1 base from V and 0 bases from J, with 13 bases between. Germline CDR1 and CDR2: LGHNA and YSLEER. The CDR3 is 17 amino acids. CDR3 residues: CASSQVYGESSYNEQFF. The CDR3 region has the DNA TGCGCCAGCAGCCAAGTTTACGGGGAGAGCTCCTACAATGAGCAGTTCTTC.

This clone has just a few counts. The DNA for the CDR3 is TGTGCCAGCAGCTTAAACGAGGGGGTTTACGAGCAGTACTTC. Its translation: CASSLNEGVYEQYF. The chain has TRBV7-8 and TRBJ2-7; D perhaps matches TRBD1 (6 bases). The CDR3 is made up of 14 amino acids. Germline-derived CDR1 and CDR2 are SGHVS and FQNEAQ. With 2 bases removed from V and 4 bases from J, the gap between germline ends came to 12 bases.

V gene TRBV29-1 combines with J gene TRBJ1-2; TRBD1 aligns across 8 bases. J gave up 3 bases and V 2 bases, and 2 bases lay outside the gene matches. The CDR3 runs to 13 residues. Germline V lookup: CDR1 SQVTM, CDR2 ANQGSEA. The CDR3 DNA reads as TGCAGCGTTGAAAAGACAGGGGACTATGGCTACACCTTC. This sequence encodes CSVEKTGDYGYTF.

This chain connects TRBV5-1 to TRBJ2-5, with 11 bases identical to TRBD2. CDR1 and CDR2 from the germline V gene are SGHRS and YFSETQ. Trimming at V came to 1 base and at J to 4 bases, leaving 0 bases not matched to a gene. This CDR3 contains 14 residues. CDR3 amino acids: CASSLTSGRETQYF. The CDR3 DNA reads TGCGCCAGCAGCTTGACTAGCGGGAGAGAGACCCAGTACTTC.